This TCR beta chain came from a study of cytomegalovirus exposure and HLA in healthy donors. A note on this clone: What it recognizes is unknown.

Study results and limitations: Around 160 TCR beta chains were listed as cytomegalovirus-associated.

CDR1 MNHEY and CDR2 SVGAGI come from the germline V gene. The CDR3 runs to 12 residues. Trimming removed 2 bases from V and 8 bases from J; junction bases left unmatched: 2. Primers included in the PCR were 60 Vbeta and 13 Jbeta primers. Libraries were prepared by immunoSEQ multiplex PCR; TCRdb keeps only in-frame clonotypes and omits some of them. This sample has 130,000 or so clones, with just under 75% found just once. The V and J genes are TRBV6-5 and TRBJ1-2, with 7 nucleotides matching TRBD1. Sequencing was carried out using PBMCs. The clonotype comes from a man aged 35 to 55 in good health and CMV-seropositive. The CDR3 spells CASSYRTGGYTF. CDR3 DNA sequence: TGTGCCAGCAGTTACCGGACAGGCGGCTACACCTTC.